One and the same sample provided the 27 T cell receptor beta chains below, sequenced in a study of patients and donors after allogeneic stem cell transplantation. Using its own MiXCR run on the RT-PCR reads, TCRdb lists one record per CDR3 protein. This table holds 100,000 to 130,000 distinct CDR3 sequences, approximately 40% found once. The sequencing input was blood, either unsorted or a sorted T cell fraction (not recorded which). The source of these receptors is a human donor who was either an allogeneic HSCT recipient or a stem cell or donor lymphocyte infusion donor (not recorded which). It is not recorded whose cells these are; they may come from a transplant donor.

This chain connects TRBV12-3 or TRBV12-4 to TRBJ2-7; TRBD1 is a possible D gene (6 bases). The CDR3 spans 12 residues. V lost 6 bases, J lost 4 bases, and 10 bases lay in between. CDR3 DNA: TGTGCCAGCAGGGGTCAGGGGTACGAGCAGTACTTC. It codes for CASRGQGYEQYF.

CDR3 DNA: TGTGCCAGCAGTTACGGAGCGGGCTACACCTTC. Translation gives CASSYGAGYTF. The rearrangement links TRBV6-5 to TRBJ1-2; D not resolved. The V and J ends lost 2 bases and 8 bases respectively, with 6 bases between them. Per the germline V gene, CDR1 is MNHEY and CDR2 is SVGAGI. CDR3 length: 11 residues.

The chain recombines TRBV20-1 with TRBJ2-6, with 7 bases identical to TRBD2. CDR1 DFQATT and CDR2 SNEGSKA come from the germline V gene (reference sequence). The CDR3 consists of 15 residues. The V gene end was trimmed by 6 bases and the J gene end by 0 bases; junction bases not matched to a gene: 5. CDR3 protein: CSASGLTSGANVLTF. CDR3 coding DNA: TGCAGTGCGTCGGGACTAACCTCTGGGGCCAACGTCCTGACTTTC.

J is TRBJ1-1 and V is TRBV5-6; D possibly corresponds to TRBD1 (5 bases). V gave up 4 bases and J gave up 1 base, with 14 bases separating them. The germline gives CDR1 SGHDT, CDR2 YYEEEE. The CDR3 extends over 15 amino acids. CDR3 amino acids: CASSGAGARNTEAFF. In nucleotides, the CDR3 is TGTGCCAGCAGCGGGGCCGGGGCCAGGAACACTGAAGCTTTCTTT.

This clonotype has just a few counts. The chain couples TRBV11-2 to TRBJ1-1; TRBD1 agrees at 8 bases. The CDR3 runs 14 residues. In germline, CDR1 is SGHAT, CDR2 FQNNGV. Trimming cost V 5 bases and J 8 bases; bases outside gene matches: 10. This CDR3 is CASSKDRDLAEAFF. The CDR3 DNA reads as TGTGCCAGCAGCAAGGACAGGGATCTTGCGGAAGCTTTCTTT.

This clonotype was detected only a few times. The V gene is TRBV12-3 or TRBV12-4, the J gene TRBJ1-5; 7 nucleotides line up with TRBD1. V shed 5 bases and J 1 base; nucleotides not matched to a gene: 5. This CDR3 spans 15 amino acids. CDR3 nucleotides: TGTGCCAGCAGTCCTAACAGGGGCAGCAATCAGCCCCAGCATTTT. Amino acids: CASSPNRGSNQPQHF.

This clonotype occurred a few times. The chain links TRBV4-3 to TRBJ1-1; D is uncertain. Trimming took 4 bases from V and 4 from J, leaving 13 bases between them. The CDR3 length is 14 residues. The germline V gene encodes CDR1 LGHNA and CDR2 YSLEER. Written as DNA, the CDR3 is TGCGCCAGCAGCCCGGGTCTCTTAACCACTGAAGCTTTCTTT. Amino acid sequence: CASSPGLLTTEAFF.

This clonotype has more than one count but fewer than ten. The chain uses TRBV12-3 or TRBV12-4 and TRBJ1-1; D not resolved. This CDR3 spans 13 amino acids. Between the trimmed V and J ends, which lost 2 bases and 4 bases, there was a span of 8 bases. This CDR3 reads CASSLRAPTEAFF. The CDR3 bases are TGTGCCAGCAGTTTACGGGCCCCCACTGAAGCTTTCTTT.

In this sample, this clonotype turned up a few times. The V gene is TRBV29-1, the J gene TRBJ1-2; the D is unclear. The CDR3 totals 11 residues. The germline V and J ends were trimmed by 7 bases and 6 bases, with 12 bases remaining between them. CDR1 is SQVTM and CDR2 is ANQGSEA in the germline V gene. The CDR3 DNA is TGCAGCGCCGGACCTTGGAATGGCTACACCTTC. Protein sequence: CSAGPWNGYTF.

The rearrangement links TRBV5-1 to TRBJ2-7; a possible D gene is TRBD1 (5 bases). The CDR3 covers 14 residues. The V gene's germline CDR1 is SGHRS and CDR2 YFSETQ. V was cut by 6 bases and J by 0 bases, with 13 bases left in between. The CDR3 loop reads CASMDPGNSYEQYF. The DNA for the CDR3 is TGCGCCAGCATGGACCCAGGGAACTCCTACGAGCAGTACTTC.

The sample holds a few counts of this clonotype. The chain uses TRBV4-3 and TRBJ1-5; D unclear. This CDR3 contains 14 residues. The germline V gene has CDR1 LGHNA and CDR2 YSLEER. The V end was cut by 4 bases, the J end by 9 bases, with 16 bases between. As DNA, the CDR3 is TGCGCCAGCAGCCCGACGCAAGGGCTATCGCCCCAGCATTTT. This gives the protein CASSPTQGLSPQHF.

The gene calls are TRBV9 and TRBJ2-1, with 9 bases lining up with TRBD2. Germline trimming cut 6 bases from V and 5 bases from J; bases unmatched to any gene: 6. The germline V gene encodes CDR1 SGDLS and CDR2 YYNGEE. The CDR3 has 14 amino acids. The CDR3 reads CASTKTSGNNEQFF. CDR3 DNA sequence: TGTGCCAGCACTAAGACTAGCGGCAACAATGAGCAGTTCTTC. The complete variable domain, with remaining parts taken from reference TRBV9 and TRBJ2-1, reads DSGVTQTPKHLITATGQRVTLRCSPRSGDLSVYWYQQSLDQGLQFLIQYYNGEERAKGNILERFSAQQFPDLHSELNLSSLELGDSALYFCASTKTSGNNEQFFGPGTRLTVL.

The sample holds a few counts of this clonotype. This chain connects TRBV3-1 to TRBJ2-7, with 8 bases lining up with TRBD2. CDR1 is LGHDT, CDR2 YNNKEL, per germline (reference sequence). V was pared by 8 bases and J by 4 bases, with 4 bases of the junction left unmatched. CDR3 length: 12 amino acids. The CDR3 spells CASSTSGYEQYF. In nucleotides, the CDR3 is TGTGCCAGCTCCACTAGCGGATACGAGCAGTACTTC.

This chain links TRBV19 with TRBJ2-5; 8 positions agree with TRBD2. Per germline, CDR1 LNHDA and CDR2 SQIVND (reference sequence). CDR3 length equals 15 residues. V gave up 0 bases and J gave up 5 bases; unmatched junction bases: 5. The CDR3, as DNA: TGTGCCAGTAGTATAGAGGGGACTAGAGCGGAGACCCAGTACTTC. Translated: CASSIEGTRAETQYF.

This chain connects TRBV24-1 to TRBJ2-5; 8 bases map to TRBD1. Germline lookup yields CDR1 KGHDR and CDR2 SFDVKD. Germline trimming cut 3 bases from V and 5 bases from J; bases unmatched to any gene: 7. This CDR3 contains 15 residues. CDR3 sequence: CATSDRTGLGETQYF. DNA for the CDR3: TGTGCCACCAGTGATCGGACAGGGCTGGGGGAGACCCAGTACTTC.

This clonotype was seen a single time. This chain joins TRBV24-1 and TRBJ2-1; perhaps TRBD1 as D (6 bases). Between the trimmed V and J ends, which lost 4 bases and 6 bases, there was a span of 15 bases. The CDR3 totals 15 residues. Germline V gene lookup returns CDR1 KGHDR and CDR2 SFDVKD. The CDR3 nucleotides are TGTGCCACCAGTGAGGCACCAGGGGTGCGCAATGAGCAGTTCTTC. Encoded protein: CATSEAPGVRNEQFF.

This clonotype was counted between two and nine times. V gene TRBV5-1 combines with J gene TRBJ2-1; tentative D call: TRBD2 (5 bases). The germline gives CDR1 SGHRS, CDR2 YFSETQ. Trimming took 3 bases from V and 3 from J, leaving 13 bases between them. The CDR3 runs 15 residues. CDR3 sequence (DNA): TGCGCCAGCAGCTCCCTGGACTTTCACTACAATGAGCAGTTCTTC. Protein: CASSSLDFHYNEQFF.

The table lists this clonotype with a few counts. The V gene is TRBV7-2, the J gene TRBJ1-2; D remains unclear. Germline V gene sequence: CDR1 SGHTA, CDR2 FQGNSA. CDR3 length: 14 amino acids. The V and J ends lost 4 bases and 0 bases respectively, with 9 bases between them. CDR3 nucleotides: TGTGCCAGCAGCTCCGGAGTCACTAACTATGGCTACACCTTC. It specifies CASSSGVTNYGYTF.

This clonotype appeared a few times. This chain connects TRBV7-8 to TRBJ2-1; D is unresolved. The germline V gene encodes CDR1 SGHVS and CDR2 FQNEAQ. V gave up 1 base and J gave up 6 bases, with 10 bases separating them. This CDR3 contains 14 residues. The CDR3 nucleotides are TGTGCCAGCAGCTTAGAGCCTGTAGCCAATGAGCAGTTCTTC. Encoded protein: CASSLEPVANEQFF.

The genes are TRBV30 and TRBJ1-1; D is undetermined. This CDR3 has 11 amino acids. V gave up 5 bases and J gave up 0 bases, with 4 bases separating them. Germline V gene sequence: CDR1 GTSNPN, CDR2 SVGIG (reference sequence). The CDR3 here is CAWFVNTEAFF. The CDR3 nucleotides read TGTGCCTGGTTTGTGAACACTGAAGCTTTCTTT.

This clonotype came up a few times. CDR3 protein: CASSRRGQKNEKLFF. Written as DNA, the CDR3 is TGCGCCAGCAGCCGTAGGGGACAGAAGAATGAAAAACTGTTTTTT. This chain uses TRBV5-1 with TRBJ1-4; 7 bases are a match to TRBD1. The germline gives CDR1 SGHRS, CDR2 YFSETQ. The CDR3 has 15 amino acids. The junction had 8 bases not matched to a gene; V was cut back by 4 bases and J by 5 bases.

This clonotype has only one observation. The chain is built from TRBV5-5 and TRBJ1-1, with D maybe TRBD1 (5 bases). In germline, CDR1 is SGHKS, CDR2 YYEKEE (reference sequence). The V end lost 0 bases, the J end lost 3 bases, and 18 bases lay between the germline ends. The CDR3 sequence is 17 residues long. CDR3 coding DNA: TGTGCCAGCAGCTTGGCCCGCCCCAGGGAAAGGGACACTGAAGCTTTCTTT. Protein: CASSLARPRERDTEAFF.

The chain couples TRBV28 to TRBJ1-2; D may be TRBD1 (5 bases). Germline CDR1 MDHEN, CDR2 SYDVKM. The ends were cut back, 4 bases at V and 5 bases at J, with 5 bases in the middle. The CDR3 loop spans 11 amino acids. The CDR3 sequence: CASSSGYGYTF. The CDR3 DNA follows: TGTGCCAGCAGTTCAGGGTATGGCTACACCTTC.

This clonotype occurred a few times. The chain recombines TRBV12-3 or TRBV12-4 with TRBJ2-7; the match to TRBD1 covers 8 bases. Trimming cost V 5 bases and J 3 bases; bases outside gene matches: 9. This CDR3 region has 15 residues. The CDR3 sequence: CASSPPHRGSYEQYF. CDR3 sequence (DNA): TGTGCCAGCAGTCCACCTCACAGGGGGAGCTACGAGCAGTACTTC.

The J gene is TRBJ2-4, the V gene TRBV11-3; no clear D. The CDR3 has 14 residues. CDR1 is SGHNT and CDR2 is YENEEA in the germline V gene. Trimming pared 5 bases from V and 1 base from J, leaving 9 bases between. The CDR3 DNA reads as TGTGCCAGCAGCCCTCGTTGGGCCAAAAACATTCAGTACTTC. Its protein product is CASSPRWAKNIQYF.

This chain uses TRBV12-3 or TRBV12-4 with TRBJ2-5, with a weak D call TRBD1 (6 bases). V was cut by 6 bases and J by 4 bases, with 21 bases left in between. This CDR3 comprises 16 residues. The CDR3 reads CASRGGQIGTLETQYF. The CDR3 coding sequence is TGTGCCAGCAGAGGCGGACAGATAGGAACTTTAGAGACCCAGTACTTC.

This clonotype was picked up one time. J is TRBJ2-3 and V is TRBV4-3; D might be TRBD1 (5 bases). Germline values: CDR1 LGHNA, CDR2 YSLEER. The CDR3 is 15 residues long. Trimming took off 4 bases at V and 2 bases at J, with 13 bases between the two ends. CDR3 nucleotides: TGCGCCAGCAGCCGAAAGGGGTTCTTCACAGATACGCAGTATTTT. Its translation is CASSRKGFFTDTQYF.